This T cell receptor (beta chain) was found in a study of tumor and adjacent non-tumor tissue in lung cancer. For this clonotype: The conserved phenylalanine or tryptophan normally closing the CDR3 is absent here, so this likely arose from a read error.

This sample's RNA came from whole unsorted tissue. Distant lung tissue was collected more than 3 cm away from the tumor edge. A modified ARM-PCR protocol with three rounds of nested PCR amplified TCRbeta. TCRdb itself ran the multiplex PCR reads through MiXCR, one entry per CDR3 protein. The profile shows 40,000 to 45,000 distinct CDR3 sequences, about three fifths of them singletons. The sequence was obtained from a man in his forties or fifties with non-small cell lung cancer. The sequencing input was distant non-tumor lung tissue.

CDR3 DNA sequence: TGTGGCAGCAGCCCGAGTGGTGTGGAGGAGCAGTTCTCC. Its translation: CGSSPSGVEEQFS. This chain uses TRBV11-3 with TRBJ2-1; the D is unclear. The germline gives CDR1 SGHNT, CDR2 YENEEA. The CDR3 length is 13 residues.